This T cell receptor beta chain was recovered during a study of cytomegalovirus exposure and HLA in healthy donors. For the study at large: The use of the same platform for the roughly 130 validation repertoires and the roughly 630 first-cohort repertoires was reported by a later analysis.

The CDR3 totals 16 residues. Germline V lookup: CDR1 SGDLS, CDR2 YYNGEE. Trimming left V 4 bases short and J 4 bases short, with 20 bases between. A remark on this clone: Its target is not known.

General study findings and limits: Cytomegalovirus-associated status was assigned to approximately 160 TCR beta chains. Confirmation in vitro established that three CMV-associated chains were specific for CMV antigens.

Profiled with immunoSEQ multiplex PCR; TCRdb holds only in-frame clones, not every one. The data contain some 100,000 clones, more than 70% of them seen just once; the ten biggest clones take up about 1.7%. Sequencing used PBMCs. The gene calls are TRBV9 and TRBJ2-5; D perhaps matches TRBD1 (6 bases). The clonotype was recovered from a man aged 18 to 30 in good health and CMV-seronegative. Here the CDR3 DNA reads TGTGCCAGCAGCACGTCGGGGCGAGTAGGGGGAGAGACCCAGTACTTC. Translating gives CASSTSGRVGGETQYF.